Below, 5 T cell receptor beta chains from the same sample are listed, as sequenced in a study of T-cell memory formation after mild COVID-19. TCRdb recomputed calls from the 5' RACE reads with MiXCR, one row per CDR3 protein. The sample lists roughly 150,000 distinct CDR3 sequences; under 30% were seen once. The sequencing sample was made of PBMCs or a T cell subset sorted from them (not recorded which). The origin of the receptors is an adult woman who had mild COVID-19 (a few samples of this study predate the infection). Cell type and time point are not known.

This chain links TRBV6-1 with TRBJ2-7, with D unresolved. The germline gives CDR1 MNHNS, CDR2 SASEGT. CDR3 length equals 15 residues. The ends were cut back, 7 bases at V and 7 bases at J, with 23 bases in the middle. The chain's CDR3 is CASTEPELLRKEQYF. In DNA, the CDR3 is TGTGCCAGCACGGAGCCGGAATTACTACGGAAAGAGCAGTACTTC.

The chain carries TRBV19 and TRBJ2-1; D tentatively reads TRBD1 or TRBD2 (5 bases each). CDR3 length: 15 amino acids. CDR1 and CDR2 from the germline V gene are LNHDA and SQIVND (reference sequence). V was clipped by 5 bases and J by 7 bases, with 18 bases between them. The CDR3: CASSLRDHGGNEQFF. The CDR3 DNA sequence: TGTGCCAGTAGTCTCCGGGACCACGGCGGGAATGAGCAGTTCTTC.

This clonotype appeared a few times. The chain links TRBV23-1 to TRBJ1-5; D is unresolved. TRBV23-1 is given ORF status, its function remaining uncertain. Trimming pared 8 bases from V and 0 bases from J, leaving 17 bases between. The CDR3 is 16 residues long. As DNA, the CDR3 is TGCGCCAGCCCAAGGCGTCAGGTGAATAGCAATCAGCCCCAGCATTTT. As protein: CASPRRQVNSNQPQHF.

This clonotype was picked up a small number of times. The chain employs TRBV5-5 and TRBJ2-5; D remains unclear. Germline V gene lookup returns CDR1 SGHKS and CDR2 YYEKEE (reference sequence). The CDR3 loop spans 16 amino acids. Trimming took off 0 bases at V and 3 bases at J, with 15 bases between the two ends. The CDR3 here is CASSLDPAYFEETQYF. Here the CDR3 DNA reads TGTGCCAGCAGCTTGGATCCCGCGTACTTTGAAGAGACCCAGTACTTC. Variable domain in full (rest from reference TRBV5-5 and TRBJ2-5): DAGVTQSPTHLIKTRGQQVTLRCSPISGHKSVSWYQQVLGQGPQFIFQYYEKEERGRGNFPDRFSARQFPNYSSELNVNALLLGDSALYLCASSLDPAYFEETQYFGPGTRLLVL.

The V call is TRBV20-1, the J call TRBJ2-1; D uncertain. This CDR3 is built from 10 residues. Germline V lookup: CDR1 DFQATT, CDR2 SNEGSKA (reference sequence). The germline V and J ends were trimmed by 5 bases and 4 bases, with 3 bases remaining between them. CDR3 in amino acids: CSAPYNEQFF. CDR3 nucleotide sequence: TGCAGTGCTCCATACAATGAGCAGTTCTTC.